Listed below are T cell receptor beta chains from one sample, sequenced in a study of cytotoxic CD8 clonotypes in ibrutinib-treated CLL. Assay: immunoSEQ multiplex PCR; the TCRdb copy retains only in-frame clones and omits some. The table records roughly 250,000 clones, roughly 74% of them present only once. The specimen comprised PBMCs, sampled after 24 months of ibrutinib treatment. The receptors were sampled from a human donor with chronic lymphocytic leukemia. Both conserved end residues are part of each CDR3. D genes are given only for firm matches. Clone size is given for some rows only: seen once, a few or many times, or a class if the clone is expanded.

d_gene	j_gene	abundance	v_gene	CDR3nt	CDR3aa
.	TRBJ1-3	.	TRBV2	TGTGCCAGCAGTGGAGGATCCTGGACTGGAAACACCATATATTTT	CASSGGSWTGNTIYF
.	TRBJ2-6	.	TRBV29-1	TGCAGCGTTTGGGCTGCACTCATACAAAGTCGGGCCAACGTCCTGACTTTC	CSVWAALIQSRANVLTF
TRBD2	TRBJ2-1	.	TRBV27	TGTGCCAGCCGACCGGGACTAGCGGTCTACAATGAGCAGTTCTTC	CASRPGLAVYNEQFF
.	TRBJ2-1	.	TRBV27	TGTGCCAGCAGTCCCCGGGCTTTAAGCTCCTACAATGAGCAGTTCTTC	CASSPRALSSYNEQFF
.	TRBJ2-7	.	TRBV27	TGTGCCAGCAGTTTGTCCCTAGCAGGAGAGCAGTACTTC	CASSLSLAGEQYF
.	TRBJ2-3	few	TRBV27	TGTGCCAGCGGGGGGACTCTCACCGGCACAGATACGCAGTATTTT	CASGGTLTGTDTQYF
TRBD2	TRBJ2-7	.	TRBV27	TGTGCCAGCAGTTTACAAGCGGCTCGGGGGGGCCTTATGCACGAGCAGTACTTC	CASSLQAARGGLMHEQYF
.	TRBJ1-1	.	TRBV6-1	TGTGCCAGCAGTGAAGGTTACAGCACTGAAGCTTTCTTT	CASSEGYSTEAFF
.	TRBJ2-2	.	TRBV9	TGTGCCAGCAGTGCTCGCCTCGGGGAGCTGTTTTTT	CASSARLGELFF
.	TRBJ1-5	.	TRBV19	TGTGCCAGTAGTACCGACAGAAACAATCAGCCCCAGCATTTT	CASSTDRNNQPQHF
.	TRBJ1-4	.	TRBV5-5	TGTGCCAGCAGCTTGGATAGCAGGGAATCTGAAAAACTGTTTTTT	CASSLDSRESEKLFF
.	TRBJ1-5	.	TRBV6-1	TGTGCCAGCAGTGACAGGGAAGTTGGGAATCAGCCCCAGCATTTT	CASSDREVGNQPQHF
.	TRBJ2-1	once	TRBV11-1	TGTGCCAGCAGCTGGGCGGGAATGGTCAATGAGCAGTTCTTC	CASSWAGMVNEQFF
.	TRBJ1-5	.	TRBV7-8	TGTGCCAGCAGCTTGGACAGAACTCAGCCCCAGCATTTT	CASSLDRTQPQHF
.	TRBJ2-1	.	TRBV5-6	TGTGCCAGCAGGAGGGACACGCCGACGCAGTTCTTC	CASRRDTPTQFF
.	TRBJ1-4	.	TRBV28	TGTGCCAGCAGTTGGTCCAGGGCAGGCGGAAATGAAAAACTGTTTTTT	CASSWSRAGGNEKLFF
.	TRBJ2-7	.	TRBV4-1	TGCGCCAGCAGCCAAGGGGATAGCAGCTACGAGCAGTACTTC	CASSQGDSSYEQYF
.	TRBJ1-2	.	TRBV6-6	TGTGCCAGCAGTTACCCAGCAGAAATGGGGGGCTACACCTTC	CASSYPAEMGGYTF
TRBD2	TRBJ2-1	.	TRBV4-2	TGTGCCAGCAGCCAAGGGACTAGCGGGGGCTCCTACAATGAGCAGTTCTTC	CASSQGTSGGSYNEQFF
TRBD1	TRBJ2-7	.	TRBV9	TGTGCCAGCAGCGCAGCCGAGGGGGCGCATCTCGAGCAGTACTTC	CASSAAEGAHLEQYF
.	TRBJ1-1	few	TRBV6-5	TGTGCCAGCAGTCGGGGCCCCATGAACACTGAAGCTTTCTTT	CASSRGPMNTEAFF
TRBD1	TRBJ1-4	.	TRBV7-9	TGTGCCAGCAGTTTCCCGACAGGGGGCTCTTCAACTAATGAAAAACTGTTTTTT	CASSFPTGGSSTNEKLFF
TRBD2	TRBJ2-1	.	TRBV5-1	TGCGCCAGCAGCTTGGGAAATCTTGGGACTAGCGCCTACAATGAGCAGTTCTTC	CASSLGNLGTSAYNEQFF
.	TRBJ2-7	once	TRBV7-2	TGTGCCAGCAGCTTAAACGGGAGAGACCTCGAGCAGTACTTC	CASSLNGRDLEQYF
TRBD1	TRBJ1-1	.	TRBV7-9	TGTGCCAGCAGCTTAGACAGGGGAGGTGCTGAAGCTTTCTTT	CASSLDRGGAEAFF
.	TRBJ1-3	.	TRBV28	TGTGCCAGCAGTTTATGGGCCCGTACCTCTGGAAACACCATATATTTT	CASSLWARTSGNTIYF
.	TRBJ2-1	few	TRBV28	TGTGCCAGCAGTTTTGTAGGCTCCTACAATGAGCAGTTCTTC	CASSFVGSYNEQFF
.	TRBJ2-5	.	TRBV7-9	TGTGCCAGCAGCTTAGATGGCGAGACCCAGTACTTC	CASSLDGETQYF
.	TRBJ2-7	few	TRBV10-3	TGTGCCATCAGTGTCGACGGGGGCAGTGGCTACGAGCAGTACTTC	CAISVDGGSGYEQYF
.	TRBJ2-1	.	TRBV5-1	TGCGCCAGCAGCTTGGCCGGGGTGGGCAATGAGCAGTTCTTC	CASSLAGVGNEQFF
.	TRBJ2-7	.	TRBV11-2	TGTGCCAGCAGCCCCCTTGAGGGGGTTCGGGACGAGCAGTACTTC	CASSPLEGVRDEQYF
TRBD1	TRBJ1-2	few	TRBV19	TGTGCCAGTCGGTCAGGGGGATATGGCTACACCTTC	CASRSGGYGYTF
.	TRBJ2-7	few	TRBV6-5	TGTGCCAGCAGTTACGCATGGACAGTAAGATCCTACGAGCAGTACTTC	CASSYAWTVRSYEQYF
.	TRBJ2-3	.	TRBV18	TGTGCCAGCTCACCGGGACCGAATAGTGATACGCAGTATTTT	CASSPGPNSDTQYF
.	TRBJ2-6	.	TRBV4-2	TGTGCCAGCAGCCAAGGCTGGGGAATATCTGGGGCCAACGTCCTGACTTTC	CASSQGWGISGANVLTF
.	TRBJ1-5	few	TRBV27	TGTGCCAGCAGTTTATTACCGGATCAGCCCCAGCATTTT	CASSLLPDQPQHF
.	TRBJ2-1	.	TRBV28	TGTGCCAGCAGTTTACTCCTGCCTAGCTCCTACAATGAGCAGTTCTTC	CASSLLLPSSYNEQFF
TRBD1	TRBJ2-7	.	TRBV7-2	TGTGCCAGCAGCTCCCGGACAGGGCTGACCCCCTACGAGCAGTACTTC	CASSSRTGLTPYEQYF
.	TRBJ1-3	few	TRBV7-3	TGTGCCAGCAGCCCTACAGGGGGAAACACCATATATTTT	CASSPTGGNTIYF
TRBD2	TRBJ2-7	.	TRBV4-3	TGCGCCAGCAGCTACCAAGCGGGAGAATCCTACGAGCAGTACTTC	CASSYQAGESYEQYF
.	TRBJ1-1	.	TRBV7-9	TGTGCCAGCAGCTTCAACCCGAACACTGAAGCTTTCTTT	CASSFNPNTEAFF
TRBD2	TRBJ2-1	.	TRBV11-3	TGTGCCAGCAGCTTAGATGGCGGGAGCACAAATGAGCAGTTCTTC	CASSLDGGSTNEQFF
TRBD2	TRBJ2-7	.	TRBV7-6	TGTGCCAGCAGCCTGGCTGCGGGAGCGTACTACGAGCAGTACTTC	CASSLAAGAYYEQYF
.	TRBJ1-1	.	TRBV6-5	TGTGCCAGCAGTTACAACGGGCTGAACACTGAAGCTTTCTTT	CASSYNGLNTEAFF
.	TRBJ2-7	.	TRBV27	TGTGCCAGCAGTTTAGGAGGGAGTGGCTACGAGCAGTACTTC	CASSLGGSGYEQYF
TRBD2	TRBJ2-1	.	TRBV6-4	TGTGCCAGCAGTGACTTGGGTAGCGGGAGAGGGGAGCAGTTCTTC	CASSDLGSGRGEQFF
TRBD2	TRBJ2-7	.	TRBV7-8	TGTGCCAGCAGCTTAGCCCTACAGGCGGGGGGGTACGAGCAGTACTTC	CASSLALQAGGYEQYF
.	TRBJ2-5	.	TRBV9	TGTGCCAGCAGCCCAGGGGGTACGGTAGCGGGAGAGACCCAGTACTTC	CASSPGGTVAGETQYF
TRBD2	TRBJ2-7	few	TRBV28	TGTGCCAGCAGACCAGGGACTAGCGGGAGCTCCTACGAGCAGTACTTC	CASRPGTSGSSYEQYF
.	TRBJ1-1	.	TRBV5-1	TGCGCCAGCAGTCGGACCGGGACCGAAGCTTTCTTT	CASSRTGTEAFF
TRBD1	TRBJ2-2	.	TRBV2	TGTGCCAGCAGGGGACAGGGAACCATTAACACCGGGGAGCTGTTTTTT	CASRGQGTINTGELFF
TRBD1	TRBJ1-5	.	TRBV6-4	TGTGCCTTTTACCGGGACAGAGACAATAGCAATCAGCCCCAGCATTTT	CAFYRDRDNSNQPQHF